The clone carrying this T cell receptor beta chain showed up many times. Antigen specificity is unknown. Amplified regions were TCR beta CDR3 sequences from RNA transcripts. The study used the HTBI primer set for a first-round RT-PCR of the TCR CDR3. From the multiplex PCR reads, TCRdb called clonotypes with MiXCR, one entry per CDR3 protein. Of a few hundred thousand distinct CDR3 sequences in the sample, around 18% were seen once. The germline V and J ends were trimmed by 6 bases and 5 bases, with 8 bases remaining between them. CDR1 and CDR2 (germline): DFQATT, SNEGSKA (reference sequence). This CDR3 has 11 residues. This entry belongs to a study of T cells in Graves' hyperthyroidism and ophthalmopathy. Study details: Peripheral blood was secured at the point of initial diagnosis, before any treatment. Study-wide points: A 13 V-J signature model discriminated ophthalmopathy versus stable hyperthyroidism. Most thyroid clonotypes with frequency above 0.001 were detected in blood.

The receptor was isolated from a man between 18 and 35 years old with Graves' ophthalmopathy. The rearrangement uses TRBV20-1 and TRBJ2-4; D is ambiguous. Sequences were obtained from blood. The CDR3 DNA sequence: TGCAGTGCCCCGGACCAAAACATTCAGTACTTC. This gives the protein CSAPDQNIQYF.